A single sample gave rise to the 16 T cell receptor beta chains below, sequenced in a study of blood T cell repertoires in COVID-19. Data came from immunoSEQ multiplex PCR; TCRdb stores just in-frame clones and leaves some out. In the table there are about 300,000 clones, around 88% of which are singletons. The sequenced sample consisted of peripheral blood. These receptors all come from a woman aged 25 to 39 who had recovered from COVID-19.

The chain recombines TRBV4-1 with TRBJ2-3; D remains unclear. The V and J ends lost 0 bases and 5 bases respectively, with 6 bases between them. Per germline, CDR1 MGHRA and CDR2 YSYEKL. The CDR3 length is 13 residues. As DNA, the CDR3 is TGCGCCAGCAGCCAAGATCTAGAAGATACGCAGTATTTT. Protein: CASSQDLEDTQYF.

This clone appeared once. The genes are TRBV10-3 and TRBJ1-2; D perhaps matches TRBD1 (6 bases). V gave up 8 bases and J gave up 8 bases, with 18 bases separating them. The CDR3 contains 13 residues. The germline gives CDR1 ENHRY, CDR2 SYGVKD. DNA for the CDR3: TGTGCCATCGTCAGTCCTCAGGGGAGCGGCTACACCTTC. This gives the protein CAIVSPQGSGYTF.

The chain has TRBV6-6 and TRBJ1-1; unclear D gene. The CDR3 sequence is 16 residues long. The germline CDR1 and CDR2 sequences are MNHNY and SVGAGI (reference sequence). V shed 6 bases and J shed 6 bases, with 23 bases lying between them. This CDR3 is CASRNLPIGGYAEAFF. As DNA, the CDR3 is TGTGCCAGCAGAAATCTTCCTATTGGAGGGTACGCTGAAGCTTTCTTT.

The chain has TRBV5-1 and TRBJ2-4; D remains ambiguous. The CDR3 sequence is 16 residues long. Trimming removed 1 base at V and 0 bases at J, with 11 bases between. Looked up from germline, CDR1 is SGHRS and CDR2 is YFSETQ. The CDR3 spells CASSLSLDKAKNIQYF. The CDR3, as DNA: TGCGCCAGCAGCTTGAGTCTCGACAAAGCCAAAAACATTCAGTACTTC. Combining the CDR3 with reference TRBV5-1 and TRBJ2-4 gives the whole variable domain KAGVTQTPRYLIKTRGQQVTLSCSPISGHRSVSWYQQTPGQGLQFLFEYFSETQRNKGNFPGRFSGRQFSNSRSEMNVSTLELGDSALYLCASSLSLDKAKNIQYFGAGTRLSVL.

V usage is TRBV10-3 and J usage is TRBJ2-7; 12 bases are a match to TRBD1. V lost 9 bases and J lost 5; bases outside the gene matches: 5. The CDR3 length is 13 residues. The germline gives CDR1 ENHRY, CDR2 SYGVKD. The DNA of the CDR3 is TGTGCCATTACCGGGACAGGGGGCCACGAGCAGTACTTC. This gives the protein CAITGTGGHEQYF.

The chain employs TRBV27 and TRBJ1-2; TRBD1 matches at 9 bases. This CDR3 region has 14 residues. The junction had 6 bases not matched to a gene; V was cut back by 2 bases and J by 8 bases. The germline V gene encodes CDR1 MNHEY and CDR2 SMNVEV (reference sequence). The CDR3 protein is CASSLGTGLGGYTF. The CDR3 DNA sequence: TGTGCCAGCAGTTTAGGGACAGGGCTAGGAGGCTACACCTTC.

This sequence joins TRBV24-1 and TRBJ2-1; 8 positions match TRBD2. The CDR3 has 16 amino acids. CDR1 KGHDR and CDR2 SFDVKD come from the germline V gene. V shed 2 bases and J 3 bases; nucleotides not matched to a gene: 5. The CDR3 spells CATSDSLAGFYNEQFF. The CDR3 bases are TGTGCCACCAGTGATTCATTAGCGGGATTCTACAATGAGCAGTTCTTC.

The chain couples TRBV2 to TRBJ2-2, with TRBD1 identical over 8 bases. V shed 7 bases, J shed 6 bases, and the junction held 7 bases outside the gene matches. The CDR3 has 14 residues. The germline gives CDR1 SNHLY, CDR2 FYNNEI. The CDR3 here is CASTQGAYAGELFF. In DNA form, the CDR3 reads TGTGCCAGCACGCAGGGGGCTTATGCCGGGGAGCTGTTTTTT.

The chain employs TRBV19 and TRBJ1-1; 9 bases line up with TRBD1. The V gene's germline CDR1 is LNHDA and CDR2 SQIVND (reference sequence). After removal of 3 bases from V and 3 bases from J, the junction contained 5 bases not matched to a gene. This CDR3 spans 15 amino acids. The CDR3 here is CASSIIQGADTEAFF. Here the CDR3 DNA reads TGTGCCAGTAGTATTATACAGGGGGCGGACACTGAAGCTTTCTTT.

The chain is built from TRBV13 and TRBJ2-3; 10 bases match TRBD1. In germline, CDR1 is PRHDT, CDR2 FYEKMQ (reference sequence). The CDR3 sequence is 15 residues long. V lost 6 bases to trimming and J lost 5 bases; unmatched junction nucleotides: 8. As DNA, the CDR3 is TGTGCCAGCAGACCGGGACAGGGGCGAGGAGATACGCAGTATTTT. Its protein product is CASRPGQGRGDTQYF. Complete variable domain (other parts from reference TRBV13 and TRBJ2-3): AAGVIQSPRHLIKEKRETATLKCYPIPRHDTVYWYQQGPGQDPQFLISFYEKMQSDKGSIPDRFSAQQFSDYHSELNMSSLELGDSALYFCASRPGQGRGDTQYFGPGTRLTVL.

The chain combines TRBV18 with TRBJ2-7; 9 nucleotides line up with TRBD2. This CDR3 is 16 amino acids long. The junction had 9 bases not matched to a gene; V was cut back by 4 bases and J by 2 bases. Germline loops: CDR1 KGHSH, CDR2 LQKENI. DNA of the CDR3: TGTGCCAGCTCACTACTGCCGGGACTAGCCACCTACGAGCAGTACTTC. Amino acid sequence: CASSLLPGLATYEQYF.

The V gene is TRBV28, the J gene TRBJ1-3; maybe TRBD1 (5 bases). V gave up 3 bases and J gave up 4 bases, with 13 bases separating them. The V gene's germline CDR1 is MDHEN and CDR2 SYDVKM. The CDR3 extends over 15 amino acids. The CDR3 DNA reads TGTGCCAGCAGTTTCGGGGGGAGTTCCGGAAACACCATATATTTT. Translated: CASSFGGSSGNTIYF.

The chain employs TRBV19 and TRBJ2-7, with TRBD1 matching 7 bases. The J segment lost 4 bases and the V segment lost 3 bases, leaving 9 bases of the junction unmatched. Germline CDR1 is LNHDA and CDR2 is SQIVND (reference sequence). There are 15 residues in the CDR3. CDR3 region: CASSILGTEGYEQYF. DNA of the CDR3: TGTGCCAGTAGTATTCTCGGGACAGAGGGGTACGAGCAGTACTTC.

The chain has TRBV19 and TRBJ1-5; D remains unclear. Germline CDR1 is LNHDA and CDR2 is SQIVND (reference sequence). The CDR3 is 13 amino acids. V lost 8 bases to trimming and J lost 2 bases, with 10 bases between them. The CDR3, as DNA: TGTGCCAGTGAATGGGGAGGCAATCAGCCCCAGCATTTT. Its translation: CASEWGGNQPQHF.

The chain employs TRBV27 and TRBJ1-5; 9 bases are a match to TRBD1. Germline loops: CDR1 MNHEY, CDR2 SMNVEV (reference sequence). This CDR3 is built from 17 residues. Trimming cost V 3 bases and J 0 bases; bases outside gene matches: 6. CDR3 region: CASSLGQGGGSNQPQHF. Here the CDR3 DNA reads TGTGCCAGCAGTTTGGGACAGGGCGGCGGTAGCAATCAGCCCCAGCATTTT.

The J gene is TRBJ2-1, the V gene TRBV6-1; possibly TRBD2 for D (6 bases). Trimming took off 1 base at V and 4 bases at J, with 17 bases between the two ends. The CDR3 is 17 amino acids. Germline V gene data show CDR1 as MNHNS and CDR2 as SASEGT. CDR3 residues: CASSEVGPGAAYNEQFF. The CDR3 DNA reads as TGTGCCAGCAGTGAAGTTGGCCCGGGAGCGGCTTACAATGAGCAGTTCTTC.